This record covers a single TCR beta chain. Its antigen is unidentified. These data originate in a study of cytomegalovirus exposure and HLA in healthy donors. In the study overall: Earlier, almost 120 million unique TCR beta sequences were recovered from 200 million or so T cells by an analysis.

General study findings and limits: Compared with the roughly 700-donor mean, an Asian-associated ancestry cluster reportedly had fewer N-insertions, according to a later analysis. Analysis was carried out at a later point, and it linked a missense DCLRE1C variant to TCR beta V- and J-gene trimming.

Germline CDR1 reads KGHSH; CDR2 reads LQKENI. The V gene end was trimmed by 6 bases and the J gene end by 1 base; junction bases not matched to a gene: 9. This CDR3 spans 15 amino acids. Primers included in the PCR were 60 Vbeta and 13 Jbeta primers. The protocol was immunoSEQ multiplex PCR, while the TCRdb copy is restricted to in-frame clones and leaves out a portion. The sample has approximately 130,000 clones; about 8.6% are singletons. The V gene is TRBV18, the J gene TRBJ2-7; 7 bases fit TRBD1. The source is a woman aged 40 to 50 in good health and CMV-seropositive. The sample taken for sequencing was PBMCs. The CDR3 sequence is CASSTTGSGSYEQYF. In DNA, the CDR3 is TGTGCCAGCTCGACGACAGGGAGTGGATCCTACGAGCAGTACTTC.